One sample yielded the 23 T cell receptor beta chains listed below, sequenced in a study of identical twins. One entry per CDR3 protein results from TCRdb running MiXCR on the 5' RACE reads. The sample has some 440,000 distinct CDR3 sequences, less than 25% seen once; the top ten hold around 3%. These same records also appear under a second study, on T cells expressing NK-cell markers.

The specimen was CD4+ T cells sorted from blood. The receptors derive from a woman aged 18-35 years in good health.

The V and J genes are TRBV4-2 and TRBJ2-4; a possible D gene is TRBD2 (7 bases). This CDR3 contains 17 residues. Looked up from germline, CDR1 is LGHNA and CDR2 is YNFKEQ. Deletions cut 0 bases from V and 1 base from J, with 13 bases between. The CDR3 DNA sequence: TGTGCCAGCAGCCAAGAAAATACGGGGGGCGCCAAAAACATTCAGTACTTC. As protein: CASSQENTGGAKNIQYF.

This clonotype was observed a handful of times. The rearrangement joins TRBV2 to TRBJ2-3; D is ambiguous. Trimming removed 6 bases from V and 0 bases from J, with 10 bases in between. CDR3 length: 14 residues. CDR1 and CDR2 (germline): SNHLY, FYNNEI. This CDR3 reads CASRGRPSTDTQYF. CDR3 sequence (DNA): TGTGCCAGCAGGGGCCGTCCTAGCACAGATACGCAGTATTTT.

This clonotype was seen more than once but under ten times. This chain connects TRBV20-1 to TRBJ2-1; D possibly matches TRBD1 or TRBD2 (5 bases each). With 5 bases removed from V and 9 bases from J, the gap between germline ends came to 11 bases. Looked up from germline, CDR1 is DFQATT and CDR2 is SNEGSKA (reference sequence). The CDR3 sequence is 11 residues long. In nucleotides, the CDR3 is TGCAGTGCTGGGGGAGTAAGTGAGCAGTTCTTC. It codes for CSAGGVSEQFF.

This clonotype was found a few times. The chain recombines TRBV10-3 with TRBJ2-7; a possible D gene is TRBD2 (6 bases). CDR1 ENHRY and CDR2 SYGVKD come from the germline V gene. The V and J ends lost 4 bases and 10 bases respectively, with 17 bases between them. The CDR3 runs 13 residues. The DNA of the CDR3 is TGTGCCATCAGTGTCACCCCGGGGGAGGATCAGTACTTC. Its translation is CAISVTPGEDQYF.

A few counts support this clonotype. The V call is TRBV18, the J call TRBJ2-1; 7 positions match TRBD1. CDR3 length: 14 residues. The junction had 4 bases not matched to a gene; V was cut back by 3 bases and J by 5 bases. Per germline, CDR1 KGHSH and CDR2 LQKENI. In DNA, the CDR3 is TGTGCCAGCTCACCGGACAGGACCCACAATGAGCAGTTCTTC. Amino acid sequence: CASSPDRTHNEQFF.

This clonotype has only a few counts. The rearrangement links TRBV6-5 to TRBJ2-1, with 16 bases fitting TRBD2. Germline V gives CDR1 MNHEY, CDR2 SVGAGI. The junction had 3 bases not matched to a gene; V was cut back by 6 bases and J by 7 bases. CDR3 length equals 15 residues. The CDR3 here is CASRGLAGGMNEQFF. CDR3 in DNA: TGTGCCAGCAGGGGACTAGCGGGGGGGATGAATGAGCAGTTCTTC.

As DNA, the CDR3 is TGTGCCAGCAGTTTACGACCGGGACAGGGGAATGGCTACACCTTC. Its translation: CASSLRPGQGNGYTF. V usage is TRBV12-3 or TRBV12-4 and J usage is TRBJ1-2; 10 bases line up with TRBD1. The CDR3 spans 15 residues. The ends lost 2 bases at V and 6 bases at J; junction bases unmatched: 6.

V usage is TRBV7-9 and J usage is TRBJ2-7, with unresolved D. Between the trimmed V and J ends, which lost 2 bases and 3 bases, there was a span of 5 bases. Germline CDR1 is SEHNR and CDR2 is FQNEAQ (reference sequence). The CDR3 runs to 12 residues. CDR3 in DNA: TGTGCCAGCAGCTTACGACTCTACGAGCAGTACTTC. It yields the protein CASSLRLYEQYF.

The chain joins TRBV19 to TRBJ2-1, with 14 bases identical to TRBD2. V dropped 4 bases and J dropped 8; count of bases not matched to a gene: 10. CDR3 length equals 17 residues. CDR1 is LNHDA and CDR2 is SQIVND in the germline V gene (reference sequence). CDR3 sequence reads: CASSTLGTSGSLHEQFF. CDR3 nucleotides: TGTGCCAGTAGTACCCTCGGGACTAGCGGGAGTCTCCATGAGCAGTTCTTC.

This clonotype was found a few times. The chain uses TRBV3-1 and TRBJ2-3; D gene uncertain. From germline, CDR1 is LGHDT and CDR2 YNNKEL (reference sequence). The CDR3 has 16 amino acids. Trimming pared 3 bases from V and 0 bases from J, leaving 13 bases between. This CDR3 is CASSHLISRSTDTQYF. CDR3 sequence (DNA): TGTGCCAGCAGCCACCTTATCAGTCGTAGCACAGATACGCAGTATTTT.

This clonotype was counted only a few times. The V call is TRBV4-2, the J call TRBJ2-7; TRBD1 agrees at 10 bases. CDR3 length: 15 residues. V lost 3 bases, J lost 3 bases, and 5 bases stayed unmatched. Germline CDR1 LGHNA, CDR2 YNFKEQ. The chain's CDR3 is CASSQTGTGVYEQYF. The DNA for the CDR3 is TGTGCCAGCAGCCAGACCGGGACAGGGGTCTACGAGCAGTACTTC.

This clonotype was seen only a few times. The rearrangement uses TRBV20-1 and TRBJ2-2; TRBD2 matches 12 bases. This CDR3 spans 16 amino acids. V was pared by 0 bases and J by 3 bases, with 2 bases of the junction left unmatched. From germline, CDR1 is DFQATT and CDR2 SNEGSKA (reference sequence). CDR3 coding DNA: TGCAGTGCTAGAGAAGCTAGCGGGAGGGACACCGGGGAGCTGTTTTTT. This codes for CSAREASGRDTGELFF.

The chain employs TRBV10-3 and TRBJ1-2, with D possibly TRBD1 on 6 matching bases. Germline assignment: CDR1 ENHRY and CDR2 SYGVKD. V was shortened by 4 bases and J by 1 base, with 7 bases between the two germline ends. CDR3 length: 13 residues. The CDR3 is CAISGQDNYGYTF. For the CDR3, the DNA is TGTGCCATCAGTGGACAGGATAACTATGGCTACACCTTC.

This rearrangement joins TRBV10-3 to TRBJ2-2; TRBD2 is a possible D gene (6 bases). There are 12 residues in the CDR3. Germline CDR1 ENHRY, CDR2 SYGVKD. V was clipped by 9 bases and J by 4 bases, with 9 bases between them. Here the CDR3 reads CAIRDFTGELFF. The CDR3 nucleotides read TGTGCCATACGGGACTTCACCGGGGAGCTGTTTTTT.

CDR3 bases: TGCGCCAGCAGCTTGGCGCTAGCGGGGGCCTCCGAGCAGTTCTTC. Translated, it gives CASSLALAGASEQFF. The rearrangement uses TRBV5-1 and TRBJ2-1; 10 bases are shared with TRBD2. V lost 0 bases, J lost 10 bases, and 7 bases stayed unmatched. This CDR3 has 15 residues. Germline CDR1 reads SGHRS; CDR2 reads YFSETQ.

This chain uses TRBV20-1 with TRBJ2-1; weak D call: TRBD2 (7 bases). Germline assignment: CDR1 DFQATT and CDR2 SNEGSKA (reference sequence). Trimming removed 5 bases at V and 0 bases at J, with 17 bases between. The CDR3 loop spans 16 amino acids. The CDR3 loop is CSALWGRGSSYNEQFF. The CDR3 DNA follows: TGCAGTGCTCTGTGGGGGCGGGGGAGCTCCTACAATGAGCAGTTCTTC.

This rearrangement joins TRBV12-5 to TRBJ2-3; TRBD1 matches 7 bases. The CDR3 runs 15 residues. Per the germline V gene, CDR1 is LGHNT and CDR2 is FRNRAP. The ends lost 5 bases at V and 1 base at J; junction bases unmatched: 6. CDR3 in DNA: TGTGCTAGTGGTAATCCCGGGACAGGCACAGATACGCAGTATTTT. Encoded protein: CASGNPGTGTDTQYF.

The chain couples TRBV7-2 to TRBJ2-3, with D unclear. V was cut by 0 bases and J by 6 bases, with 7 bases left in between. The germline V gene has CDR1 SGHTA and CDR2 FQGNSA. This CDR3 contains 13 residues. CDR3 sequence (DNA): TGTGCCAGCAGCTTAGCGCCGGACGATACGCAGTATTTT. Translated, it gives CASSLAPDDTQYF.

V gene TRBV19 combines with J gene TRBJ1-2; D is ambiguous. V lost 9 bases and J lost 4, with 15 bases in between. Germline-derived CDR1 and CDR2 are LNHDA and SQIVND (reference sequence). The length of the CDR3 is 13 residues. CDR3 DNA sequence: TGTGCCAGCAGGTGGGGAGAACTCTATGGCTACACCTTC. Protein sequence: CASRWGELYGYTF.

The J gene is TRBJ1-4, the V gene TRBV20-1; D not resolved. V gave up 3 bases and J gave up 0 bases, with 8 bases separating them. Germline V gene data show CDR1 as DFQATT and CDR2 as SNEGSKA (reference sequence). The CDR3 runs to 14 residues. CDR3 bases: TGCAGTGCTAGGAGGTCTTCAACTAATGAAAAACTGTTTTTT. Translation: CSARRSSTNEKLFF.

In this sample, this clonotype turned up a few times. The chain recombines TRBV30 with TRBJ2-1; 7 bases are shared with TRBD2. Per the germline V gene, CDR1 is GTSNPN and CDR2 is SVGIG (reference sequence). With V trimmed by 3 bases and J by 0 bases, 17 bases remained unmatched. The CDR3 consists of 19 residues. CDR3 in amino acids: CAWRKWVASGRSSYNEQFF. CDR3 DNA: TGTGCCTGGAGAAAATGGGTGGCTAGCGGTAGAAGCTCCTACAATGAGCAGTTCTTC.

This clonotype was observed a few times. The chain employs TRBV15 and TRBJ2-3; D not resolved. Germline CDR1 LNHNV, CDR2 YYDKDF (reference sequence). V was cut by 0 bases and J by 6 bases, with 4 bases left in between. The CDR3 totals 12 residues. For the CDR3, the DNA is TGTGCCACCAGCAGAGATATGGATACGCAGTATTTT. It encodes CATSRDMDTQYF.

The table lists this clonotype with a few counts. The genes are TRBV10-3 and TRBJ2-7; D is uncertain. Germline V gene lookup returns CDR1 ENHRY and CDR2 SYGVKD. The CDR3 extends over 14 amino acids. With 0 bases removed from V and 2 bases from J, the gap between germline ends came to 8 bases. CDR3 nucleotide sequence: TGTGCCATCAGTGAGTCGCCTAGTCCCTACGAGCAGTACTTC. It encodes CAISESPSPYEQYF.